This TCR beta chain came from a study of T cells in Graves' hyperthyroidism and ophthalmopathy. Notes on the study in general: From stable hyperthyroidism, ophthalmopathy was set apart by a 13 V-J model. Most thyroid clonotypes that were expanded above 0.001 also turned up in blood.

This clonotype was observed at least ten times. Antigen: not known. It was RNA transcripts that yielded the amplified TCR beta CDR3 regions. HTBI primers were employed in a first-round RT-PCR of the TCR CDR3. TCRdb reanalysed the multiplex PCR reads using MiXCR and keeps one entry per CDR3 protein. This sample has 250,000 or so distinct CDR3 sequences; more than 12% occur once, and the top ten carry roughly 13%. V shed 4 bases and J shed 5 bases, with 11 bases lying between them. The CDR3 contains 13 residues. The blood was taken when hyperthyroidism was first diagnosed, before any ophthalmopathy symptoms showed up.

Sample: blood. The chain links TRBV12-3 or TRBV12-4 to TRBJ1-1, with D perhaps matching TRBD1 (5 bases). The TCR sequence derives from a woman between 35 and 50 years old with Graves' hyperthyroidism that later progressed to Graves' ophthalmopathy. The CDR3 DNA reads TGTGCCAGCAGTTCCTTCCGGGGGACTGAAGCTTTCTTT. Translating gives CASSSFRGTEAFF.